The 2 T cell receptor beta chains in this list originate from one sample, sequenced in a study of control samples from healthy donors and cancer patients. The repertoire was sequenced with immunoSEQ multiplex PCR; TCRdb's copy has only in-frame clones and lacks some. The sample contains tens of thousands of clones, roughly 84% of which appear only once. The source material was blood. The source of these receptors is a woman aged 45-60 years in good health.

V and J are TRBV5-4 and TRBJ1-2, with D uncertain. Trimming shortened V by 5 bases and J by 3 bases, and 17 bases separated the two germline ends. CDR3 size: 15 residues. CDR1 is SGHNT and CDR2 is YYREEE in the germline V gene (reference sequence). The CDR3 sequence is CASRVGMGSDYGYTF. The CDR3 nucleotides read TGTGCCAGCAGGGTTGGTATGGGCTCTGACTATGGCTACACCTTC.

CDR3 DNA: TGTGCCTCGGACAGGGGGATTGACACTGAAGCTTTCTTT. Its protein product is CASDRGIDTEAFF. This chain links TRBV30 with TRBJ1-1; TRBD1 matches 10 bases. Germline V gives CDR1 GTSNPN, CDR2 SVGIG (reference sequence). J gave up 3 bases and V 7 bases, and 5 bases lay outside the gene matches. CDR3 size: 13 residues.